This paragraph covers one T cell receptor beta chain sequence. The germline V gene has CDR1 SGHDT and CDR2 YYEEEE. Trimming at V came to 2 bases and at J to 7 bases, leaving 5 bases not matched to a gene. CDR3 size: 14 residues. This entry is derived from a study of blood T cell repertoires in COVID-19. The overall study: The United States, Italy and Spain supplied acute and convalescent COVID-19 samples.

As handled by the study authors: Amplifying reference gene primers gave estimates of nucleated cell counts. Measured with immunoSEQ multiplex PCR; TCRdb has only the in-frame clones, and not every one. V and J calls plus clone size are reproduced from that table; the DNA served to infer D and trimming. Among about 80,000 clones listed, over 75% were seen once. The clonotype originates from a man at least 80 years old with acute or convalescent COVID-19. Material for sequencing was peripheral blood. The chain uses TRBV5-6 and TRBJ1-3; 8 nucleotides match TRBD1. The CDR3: CASSFWDRHNTIYF. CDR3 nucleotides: TGTGCCAGCAGCTTCTGGGACAGGCACAACACCATATATTTT. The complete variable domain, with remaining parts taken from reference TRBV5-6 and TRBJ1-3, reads DAGVTQSPTHLIKTRGQQVTLRCSPKSGHDTVSWYQQALGQGPQFIFQYYEEEERQRGNFPDRFSGHQFPNYSSELNVNALLLGDSALYLCASSFWDRHNTIYFGEGSWLTVV.